The sequence of this T cell receptor (beta chain) was determined in a study of T cell responses to AZD1222 COVID-19 vaccine. The V gene end was trimmed by 3 bases and the J gene end by 2 bases; junction bases not matched to a gene: 0. This CDR3 has 13 residues. Germline loops: CDR1 ENHRY, CDR2 SYGVKD. Produced via immunoSEQ multiplex PCR; TCRdb's table is partial and in-frame only. This sample carries about 130,000 clones, roughly 90% of them seen once, and the ten largest clones take about 2.7%. The sample in question was peripheral blood, obtained on day 0 of AZD1222 vaccination. The chain recombines TRBV10-3 with TRBJ2-7; 8 bases are a match to TRBD2. The origin of this receptor is an adult in good health. The CDR3 DNA reads TGTGCCATCAGTGAACTAGCGGCCTACGAGCAGTACTTC. Amino acid sequence: CAISELAAYEQYF.